The table lists the clone carrying this T cell receptor beta chain with a count of one. The antigen is unknown. CDR1 and CDR2 (germline): SSHAT, FNYEAQ (reference sequence). Germline trimming cut 5 bases from V and 11 bases from J; bases unmatched to any gene: 15. The CDR3 extends over 15 amino acids. The data belong to a study of CD8+CD57+ T cells in acquired aplastic anemia. Study context: Recorded DNA amounts for sorted CD4+ and CD8+ cells had an average of 3.2 ug.

Regarding the study as a whole: Patients did not significantly differ from controls in CD8+ Simpson's diversity.

The study profiled TCR beta VDJ and CDR3 using genomic DNA as template. TCRdb itself ran the reads through MiXCR, one entry per CDR3 protein. Of around 400,000 distinct CDR3 sequences in the sample, 65% to 75% were seen once. The chain joins TRBV7-7 to TRBJ1-1, with 9 positions matching TRBD1. Sequences were obtained from sorted CD4+, CD8+, or CD8+CD57+ T cells (not recorded which) from PBMCs. The origin of this receptor is a human donor in good health, serving as a control. The CDR3: CASSLDRGTTDTAFF. The CDR3 region has the DNA TGTGCCAGCAGCCTCGACAGGGGGACCACAGATACGGCTTTCTTT.